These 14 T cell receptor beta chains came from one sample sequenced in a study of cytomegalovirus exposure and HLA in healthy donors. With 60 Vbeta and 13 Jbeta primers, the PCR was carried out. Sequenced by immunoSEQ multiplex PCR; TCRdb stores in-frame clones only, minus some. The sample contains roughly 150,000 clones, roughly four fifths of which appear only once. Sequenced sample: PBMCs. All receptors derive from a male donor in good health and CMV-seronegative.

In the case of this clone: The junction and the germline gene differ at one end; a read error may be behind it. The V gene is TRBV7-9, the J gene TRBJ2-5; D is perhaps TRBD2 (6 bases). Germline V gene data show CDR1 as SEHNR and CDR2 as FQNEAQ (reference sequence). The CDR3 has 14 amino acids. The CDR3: CASSPGGFQGTQYF. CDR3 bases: TGTGCCAGCAGCCCCGGGGGATTTCAAGGGACCCAGTACTTC.

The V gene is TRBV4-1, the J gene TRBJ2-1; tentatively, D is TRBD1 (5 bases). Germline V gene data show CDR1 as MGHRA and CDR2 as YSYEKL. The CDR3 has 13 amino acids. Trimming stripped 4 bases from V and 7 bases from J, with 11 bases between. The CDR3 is CASSLKGANEQFF. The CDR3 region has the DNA TGCGCCAGCAGCCTAAAAGGGGCAAATGAGCAGTTCTTC.

The CDR3 protein is CASSWTGSGDGYTF. CDR3 bases: TGCGCCAGCAGCTGGACAGGGAGCGGTGATGGCTACACCTTC. The chain carries TRBV5-1 and TRBJ1-2, with TRBD1 matching 8 bases. The germline gives CDR1 SGHRS, CDR2 YFSETQ. V lost 3 bases to trimming and J lost 6 bases; unmatched junction nucleotides: 7. This CDR3 is built from 14 residues.

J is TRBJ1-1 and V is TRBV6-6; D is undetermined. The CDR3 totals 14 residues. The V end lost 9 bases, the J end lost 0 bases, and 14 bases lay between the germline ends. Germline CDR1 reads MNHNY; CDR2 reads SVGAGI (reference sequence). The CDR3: CASFPSRLNTEAFF. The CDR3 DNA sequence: TGTGCCAGTTTCCCCAGCAGGTTGAACACTGAAGCTTTCTTT.

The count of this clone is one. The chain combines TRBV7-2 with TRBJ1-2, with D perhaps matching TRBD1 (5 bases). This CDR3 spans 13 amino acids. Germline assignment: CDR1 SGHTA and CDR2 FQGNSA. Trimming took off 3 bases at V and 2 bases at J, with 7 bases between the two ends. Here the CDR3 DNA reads TGTGCCAGCAGCTTCGACAGAAACTATGGCTACACCTTC. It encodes CASSFDRNYGYTF.

CDR3: CAWSSGADTQYF. DNA of the CDR3: TGTGCCTGGAGTAGCGGGGCGGATACGCAGTATTTT. The gene calls are TRBV30 and TRBJ2-3; 7 positions match TRBD2. Losses at the gene ends were 2 bases for V and 6 bases for J; bases not matched to a gene: 2. The germline CDR1 and CDR2 sequences are GTSNPN and SVGIG (reference sequence). The CDR3 spans 12 residues.

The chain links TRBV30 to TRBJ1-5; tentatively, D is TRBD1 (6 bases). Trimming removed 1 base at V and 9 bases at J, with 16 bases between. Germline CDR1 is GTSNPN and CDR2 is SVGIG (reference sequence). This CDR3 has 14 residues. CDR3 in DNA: TGTGCCTGGAGTGAAATGACAGGCTCGGGGCCCCAGCATTTT. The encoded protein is CAWSEMTGSGPQHF.

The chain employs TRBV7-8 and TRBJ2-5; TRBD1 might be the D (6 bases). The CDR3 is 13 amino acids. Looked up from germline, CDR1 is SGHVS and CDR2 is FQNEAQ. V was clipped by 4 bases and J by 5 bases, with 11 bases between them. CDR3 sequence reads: CASSSSGDETQYF. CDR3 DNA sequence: TGTGCCAGCAGCTCCTCAGGGGACGAGACCCAGTACTTC.

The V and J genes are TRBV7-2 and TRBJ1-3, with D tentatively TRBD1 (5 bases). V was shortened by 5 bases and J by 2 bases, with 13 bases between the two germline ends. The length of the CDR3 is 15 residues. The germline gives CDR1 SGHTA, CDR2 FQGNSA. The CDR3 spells CASSVQGGPGNTIYF. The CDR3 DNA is TGTGCCAGCAGCGTCCAGGGAGGCCCTGGAAACACCATATATTTT.

The CDR3 region has the DNA TGTGCCAGCAGGGACTTGTCGTCGAACACTGAAGCTTTCTTT. It codes for CASRDLSSNTEAFF. V is TRBV27 and J is TRBJ1-1; D unresolved. V dropped 6 bases and J dropped 1 base, with 12 bases sitting between them. CDR1 and CDR2 from the germline V gene are MNHEY and SMNVEV (reference sequence). This CDR3 spans 14 amino acids.

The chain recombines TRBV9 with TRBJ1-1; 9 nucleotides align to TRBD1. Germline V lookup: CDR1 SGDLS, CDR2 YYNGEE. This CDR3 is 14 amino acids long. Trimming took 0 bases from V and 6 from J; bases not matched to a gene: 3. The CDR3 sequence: CASSVGQGGPEAFF. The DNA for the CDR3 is TGTGCCAGCAGCGTAGGACAGGGGGGGCCTGAAGCTTTCTTT.

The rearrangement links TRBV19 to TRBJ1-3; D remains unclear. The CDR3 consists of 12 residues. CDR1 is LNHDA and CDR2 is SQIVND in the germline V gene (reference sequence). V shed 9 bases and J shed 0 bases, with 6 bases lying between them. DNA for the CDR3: TGTGCCAGCTCTTTCTCTGGAAACACCATATATTTT. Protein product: CASSFSGNTIYF. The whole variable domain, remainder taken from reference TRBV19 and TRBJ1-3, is DGGITQSPKYLFRKEGQNVTLSCEQNLNHDAMYWYRQDPGQGLRLIYYSQIVNDFQKGDIAEGYSVSREKKESFPLTVTSAQKNPTAFYLCASSFSGNTIYFGEGSWLTVV.

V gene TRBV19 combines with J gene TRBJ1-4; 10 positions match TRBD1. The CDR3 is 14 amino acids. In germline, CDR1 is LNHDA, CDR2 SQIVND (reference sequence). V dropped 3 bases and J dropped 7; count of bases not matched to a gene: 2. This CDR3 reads CASSIDRGLEKLFF. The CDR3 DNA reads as TGTGCCAGTAGTATCGACAGGGGGCTTGAAAAACTGTTTTTT.

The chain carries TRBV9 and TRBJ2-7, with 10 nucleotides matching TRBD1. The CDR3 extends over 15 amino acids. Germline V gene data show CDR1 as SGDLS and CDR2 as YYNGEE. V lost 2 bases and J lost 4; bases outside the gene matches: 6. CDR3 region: CASSVSGTGVYEQYF. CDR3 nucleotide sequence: TGTGCCAGCAGCGTGAGCGGGACAGGGGTATACGAGCAGTACTTC.